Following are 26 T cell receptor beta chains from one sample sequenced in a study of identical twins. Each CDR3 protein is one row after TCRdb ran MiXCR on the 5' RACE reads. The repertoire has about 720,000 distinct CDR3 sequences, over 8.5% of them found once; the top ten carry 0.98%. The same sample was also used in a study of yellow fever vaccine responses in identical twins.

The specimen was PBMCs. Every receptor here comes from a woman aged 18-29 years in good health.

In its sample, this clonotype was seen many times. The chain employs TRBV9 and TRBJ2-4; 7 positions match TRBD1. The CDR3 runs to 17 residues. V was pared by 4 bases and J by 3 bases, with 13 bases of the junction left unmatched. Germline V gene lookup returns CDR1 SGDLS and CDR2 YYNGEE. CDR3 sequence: CASSPRDREFVKNIQYF. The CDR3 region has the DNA TGTGCCAGCAGCCCCCGGGACAGAGAGTTTGTCAAAAACATTCAGTACTTC.

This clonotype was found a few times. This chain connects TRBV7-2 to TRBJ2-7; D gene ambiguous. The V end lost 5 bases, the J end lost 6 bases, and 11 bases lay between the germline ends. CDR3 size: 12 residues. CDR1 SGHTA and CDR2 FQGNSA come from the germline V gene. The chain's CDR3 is CASSPGIGEQYF. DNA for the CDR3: TGTGCCAGCAGCCCGGGTATCGGCGAGCAGTACTTC.

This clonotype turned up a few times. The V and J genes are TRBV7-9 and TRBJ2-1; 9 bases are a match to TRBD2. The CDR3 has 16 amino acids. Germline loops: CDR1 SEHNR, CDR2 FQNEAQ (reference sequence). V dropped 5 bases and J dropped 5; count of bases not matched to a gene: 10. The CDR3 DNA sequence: TGTGCCAGCAGCCCCCACGGGACTAGCAACAACAATGAGCAGTTCTTC. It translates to CASSPHGTSNNNEQFF.

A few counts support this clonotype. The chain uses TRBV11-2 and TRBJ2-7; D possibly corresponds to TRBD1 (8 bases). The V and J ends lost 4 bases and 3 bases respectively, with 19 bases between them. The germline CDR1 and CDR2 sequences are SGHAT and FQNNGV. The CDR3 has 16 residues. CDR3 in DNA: TGTGCCAGCAGCTCTTGGACAGGGAGGGATCTCTACGAGCAGTACTTC. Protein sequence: CASSSWTGRDLYEQYF.

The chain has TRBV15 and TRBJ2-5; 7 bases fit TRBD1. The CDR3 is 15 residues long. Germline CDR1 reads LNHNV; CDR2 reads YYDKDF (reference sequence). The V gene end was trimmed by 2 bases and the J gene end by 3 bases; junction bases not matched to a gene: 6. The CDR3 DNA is TGTGCCACCAGCAGATCGGGACAGTGGAAAGAGACCCAGTACTTC. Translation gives CATSRSGQWKETQYF.

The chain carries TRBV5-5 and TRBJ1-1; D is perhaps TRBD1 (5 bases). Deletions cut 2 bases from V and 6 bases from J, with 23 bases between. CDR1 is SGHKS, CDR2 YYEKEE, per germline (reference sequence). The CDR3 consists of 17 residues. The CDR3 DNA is TGTGCCAGCAGCTTCGTCCACACGGACATCCGACCCTCTGAAGCTTTCTTT. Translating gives CASSFVHTDIRPSEAFF.

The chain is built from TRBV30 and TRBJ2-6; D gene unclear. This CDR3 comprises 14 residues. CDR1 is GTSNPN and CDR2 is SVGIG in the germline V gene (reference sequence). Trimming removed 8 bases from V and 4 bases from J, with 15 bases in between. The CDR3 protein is CAAPLAGGANVLTF. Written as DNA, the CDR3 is TGTGCCGCCCCGTTAGCAGGCGGGGCCAACGTCCTGACTTTC.

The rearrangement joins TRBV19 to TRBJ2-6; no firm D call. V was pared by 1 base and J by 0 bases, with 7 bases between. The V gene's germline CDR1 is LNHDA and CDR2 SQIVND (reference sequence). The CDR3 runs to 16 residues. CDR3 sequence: CASSIGPVSGANVLTF. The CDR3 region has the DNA TGTGCCAGTAGTATAGGCCCGGTCTCTGGGGCCAACGTCCTGACTTTC. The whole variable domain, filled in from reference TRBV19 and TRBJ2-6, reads DGGITQSPKYLFRKEGQNVTLSCEQNLNHDAMYWYRQDPGQGLRLIYYSQIVNDFQKGDIAEGYSVSREKKESFPLTVTSAQKNPTAFYLCASSIGPVSGANVLTFGAGSRLTVL.

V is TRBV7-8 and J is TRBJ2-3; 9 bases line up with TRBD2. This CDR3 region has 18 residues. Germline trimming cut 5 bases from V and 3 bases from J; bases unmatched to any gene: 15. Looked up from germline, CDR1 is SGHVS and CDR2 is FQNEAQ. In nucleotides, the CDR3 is TGTGCCAGCAGCCAGTTCTATGCGGGGCTAGCGGGGACAGATACGCAGTATTTT. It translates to CASSQFYAGLAGTDTQYF.

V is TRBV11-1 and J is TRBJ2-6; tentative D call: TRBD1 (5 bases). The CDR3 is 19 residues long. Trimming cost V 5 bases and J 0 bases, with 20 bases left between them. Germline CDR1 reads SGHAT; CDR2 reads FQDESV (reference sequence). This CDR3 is CASSRSGAGLNSGANVLTF. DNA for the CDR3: TGTGCCAGCAGCCGCTCCGGCGCAGGGTTAAACTCTGGGGCCAACGTCCTGACTTTC.

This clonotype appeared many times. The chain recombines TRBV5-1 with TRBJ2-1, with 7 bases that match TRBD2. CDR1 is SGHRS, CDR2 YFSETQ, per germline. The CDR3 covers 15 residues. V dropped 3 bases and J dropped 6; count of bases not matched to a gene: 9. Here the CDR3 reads CASSSGGTMSNEQFF. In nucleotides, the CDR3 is TGCGCCAGCAGCTCCGGGGGGACTATGAGCAATGAGCAGTTCTTC.

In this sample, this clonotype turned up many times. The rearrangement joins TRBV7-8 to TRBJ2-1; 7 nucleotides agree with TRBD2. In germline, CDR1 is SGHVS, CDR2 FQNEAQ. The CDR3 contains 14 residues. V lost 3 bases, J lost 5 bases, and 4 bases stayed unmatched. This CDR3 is CASSFGLVDNEQFF. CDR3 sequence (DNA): TGTGCCAGCAGCTTTGGACTAGTGGACAATGAGCAGTTCTTC.

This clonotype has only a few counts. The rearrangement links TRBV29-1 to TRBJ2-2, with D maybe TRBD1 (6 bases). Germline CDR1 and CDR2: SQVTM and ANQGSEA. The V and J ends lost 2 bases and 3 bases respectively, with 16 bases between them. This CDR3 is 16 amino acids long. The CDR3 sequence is CSVELPDRTYTGELFF. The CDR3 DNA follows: TGCAGCGTTGAATTGCCTGACAGGACGTACACCGGGGAGCTGTTTTTT.

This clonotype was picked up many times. The DNA of the CDR3 is TGTGCCAGCAGAGACGACAGCCGCTATGGCTACACCTTC. This codes for CASRDDSRYGYTF. The chain is built from TRBV5-6 and TRBJ1-2, with D maybe TRBD1 (5 bases). V lost 5 bases, J lost 4 bases, and 12 bases lay in between. The CDR3 has 13 amino acids. In germline, CDR1 is SGHDT, CDR2 YYEEEE.

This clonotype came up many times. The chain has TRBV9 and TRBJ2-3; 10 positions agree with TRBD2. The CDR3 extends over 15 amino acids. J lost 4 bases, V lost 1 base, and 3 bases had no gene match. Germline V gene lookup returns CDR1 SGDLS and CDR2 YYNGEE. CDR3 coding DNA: TGTGCCAGCAGCGTATACCTAGCGGGGGCAGATACGCAGTATTTT. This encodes CASSVYLAGADTQYF.

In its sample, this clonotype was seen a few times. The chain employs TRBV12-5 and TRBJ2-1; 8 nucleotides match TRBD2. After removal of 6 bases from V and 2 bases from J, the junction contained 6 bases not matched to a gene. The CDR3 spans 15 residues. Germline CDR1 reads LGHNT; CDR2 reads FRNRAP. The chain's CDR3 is CASGSRGGPYNEQFF. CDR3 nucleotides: TGTGCTAGTGGCTCCCGGGGGGGTCCCTACAATGAGCAGTTCTTC.

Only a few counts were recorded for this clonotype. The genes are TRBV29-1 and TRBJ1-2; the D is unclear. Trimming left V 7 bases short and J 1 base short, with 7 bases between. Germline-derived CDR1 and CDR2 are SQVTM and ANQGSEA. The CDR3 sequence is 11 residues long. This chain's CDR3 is CSAAINYGYTF. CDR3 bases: TGCAGCGCAGCGATTAACTATGGCTACACCTTC.

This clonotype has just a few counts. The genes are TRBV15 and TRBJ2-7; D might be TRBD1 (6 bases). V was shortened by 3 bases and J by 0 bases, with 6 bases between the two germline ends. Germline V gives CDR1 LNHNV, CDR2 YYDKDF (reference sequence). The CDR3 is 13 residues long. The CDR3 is CATSRDSSYEQYF. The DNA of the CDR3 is TGTGCCACCAGCAGGGACAGCTCCTACGAGCAGTACTTC.

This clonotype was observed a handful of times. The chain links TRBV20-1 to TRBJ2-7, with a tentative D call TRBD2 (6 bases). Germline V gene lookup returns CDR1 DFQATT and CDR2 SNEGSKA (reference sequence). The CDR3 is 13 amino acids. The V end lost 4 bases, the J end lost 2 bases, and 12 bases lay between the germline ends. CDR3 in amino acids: CSATHSGTYEQYF. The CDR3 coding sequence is TGCAGTGCTACCCATAGCGGAACCTACGAGCAGTACTTC.

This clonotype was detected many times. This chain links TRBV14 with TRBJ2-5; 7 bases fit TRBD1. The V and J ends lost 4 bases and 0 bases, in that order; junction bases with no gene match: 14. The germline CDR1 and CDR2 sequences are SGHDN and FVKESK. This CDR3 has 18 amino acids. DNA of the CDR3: TGTGCCAGCAGCCTTCAACAGGGGAAAACCCTGTACCAAGAGACCCAGTACTTC. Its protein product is CASSLQQGKTLYQETQYF.

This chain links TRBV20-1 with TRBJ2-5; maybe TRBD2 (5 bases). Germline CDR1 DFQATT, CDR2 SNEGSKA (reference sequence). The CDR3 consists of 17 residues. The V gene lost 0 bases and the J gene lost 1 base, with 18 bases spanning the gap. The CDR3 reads CSAREVGKAAPQETQYF. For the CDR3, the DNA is TGCAGTGCTAGAGAAGTCGGAAAAGCGGCACCCCAAGAGACCCAGTACTTC.

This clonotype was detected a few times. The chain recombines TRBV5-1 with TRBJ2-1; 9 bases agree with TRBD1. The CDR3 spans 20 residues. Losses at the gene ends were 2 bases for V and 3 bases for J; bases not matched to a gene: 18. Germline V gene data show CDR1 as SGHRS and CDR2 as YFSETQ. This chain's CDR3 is CASSFGGPRVEDRGYNEQFF. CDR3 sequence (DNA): TGCGCCAGCAGCTTCGGAGGGCCTAGGGTTGAGGACAGGGGCTACAATGAGCAGTTCTTC.

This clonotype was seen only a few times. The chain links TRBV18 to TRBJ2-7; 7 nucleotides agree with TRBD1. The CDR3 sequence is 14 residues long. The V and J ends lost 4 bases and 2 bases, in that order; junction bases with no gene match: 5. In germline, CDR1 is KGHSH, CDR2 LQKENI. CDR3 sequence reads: CASSLDRATYEQYF. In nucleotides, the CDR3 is TGTGCCAGCTCACTTGACAGGGCGACCTACGAGCAGTACTTC.

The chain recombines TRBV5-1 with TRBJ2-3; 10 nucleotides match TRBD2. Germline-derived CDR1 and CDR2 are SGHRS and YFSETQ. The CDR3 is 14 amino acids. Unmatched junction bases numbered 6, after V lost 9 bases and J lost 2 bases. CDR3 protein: CATHSGGVTDTQYF. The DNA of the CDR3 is TGCGCCACCCACAGCGGGGGGGTCACAGATACGCAGTATTTT.

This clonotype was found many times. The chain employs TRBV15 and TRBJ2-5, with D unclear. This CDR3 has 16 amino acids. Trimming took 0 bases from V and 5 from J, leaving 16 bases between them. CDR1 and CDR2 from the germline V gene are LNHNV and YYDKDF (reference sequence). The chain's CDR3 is CATSREVGSTWETQYF. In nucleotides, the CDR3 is TGTGCCACCAGCAGAGAGGTCGGGTCAACATGGGAGACCCAGTACTTC. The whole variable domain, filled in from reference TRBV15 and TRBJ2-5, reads DAMVIQNPRYQVTQFGKPVTLSCSQTLNHNVMYWYQQKSSQAPKLLFHYYDKDFNNEADTPDNFQSRRPNTSFCFLDIRSPGLGDTAMYLCATSREVGSTWETQYFGPGTRLLVL.

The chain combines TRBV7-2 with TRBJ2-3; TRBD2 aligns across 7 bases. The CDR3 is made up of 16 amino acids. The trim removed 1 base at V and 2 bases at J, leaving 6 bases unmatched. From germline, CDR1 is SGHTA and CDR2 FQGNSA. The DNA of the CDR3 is TGTGCCAGCAGCTTAGTGGGGACTACCTACACAGATACGCAGTATTTT. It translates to CASSLVGTTYTDTQYF.